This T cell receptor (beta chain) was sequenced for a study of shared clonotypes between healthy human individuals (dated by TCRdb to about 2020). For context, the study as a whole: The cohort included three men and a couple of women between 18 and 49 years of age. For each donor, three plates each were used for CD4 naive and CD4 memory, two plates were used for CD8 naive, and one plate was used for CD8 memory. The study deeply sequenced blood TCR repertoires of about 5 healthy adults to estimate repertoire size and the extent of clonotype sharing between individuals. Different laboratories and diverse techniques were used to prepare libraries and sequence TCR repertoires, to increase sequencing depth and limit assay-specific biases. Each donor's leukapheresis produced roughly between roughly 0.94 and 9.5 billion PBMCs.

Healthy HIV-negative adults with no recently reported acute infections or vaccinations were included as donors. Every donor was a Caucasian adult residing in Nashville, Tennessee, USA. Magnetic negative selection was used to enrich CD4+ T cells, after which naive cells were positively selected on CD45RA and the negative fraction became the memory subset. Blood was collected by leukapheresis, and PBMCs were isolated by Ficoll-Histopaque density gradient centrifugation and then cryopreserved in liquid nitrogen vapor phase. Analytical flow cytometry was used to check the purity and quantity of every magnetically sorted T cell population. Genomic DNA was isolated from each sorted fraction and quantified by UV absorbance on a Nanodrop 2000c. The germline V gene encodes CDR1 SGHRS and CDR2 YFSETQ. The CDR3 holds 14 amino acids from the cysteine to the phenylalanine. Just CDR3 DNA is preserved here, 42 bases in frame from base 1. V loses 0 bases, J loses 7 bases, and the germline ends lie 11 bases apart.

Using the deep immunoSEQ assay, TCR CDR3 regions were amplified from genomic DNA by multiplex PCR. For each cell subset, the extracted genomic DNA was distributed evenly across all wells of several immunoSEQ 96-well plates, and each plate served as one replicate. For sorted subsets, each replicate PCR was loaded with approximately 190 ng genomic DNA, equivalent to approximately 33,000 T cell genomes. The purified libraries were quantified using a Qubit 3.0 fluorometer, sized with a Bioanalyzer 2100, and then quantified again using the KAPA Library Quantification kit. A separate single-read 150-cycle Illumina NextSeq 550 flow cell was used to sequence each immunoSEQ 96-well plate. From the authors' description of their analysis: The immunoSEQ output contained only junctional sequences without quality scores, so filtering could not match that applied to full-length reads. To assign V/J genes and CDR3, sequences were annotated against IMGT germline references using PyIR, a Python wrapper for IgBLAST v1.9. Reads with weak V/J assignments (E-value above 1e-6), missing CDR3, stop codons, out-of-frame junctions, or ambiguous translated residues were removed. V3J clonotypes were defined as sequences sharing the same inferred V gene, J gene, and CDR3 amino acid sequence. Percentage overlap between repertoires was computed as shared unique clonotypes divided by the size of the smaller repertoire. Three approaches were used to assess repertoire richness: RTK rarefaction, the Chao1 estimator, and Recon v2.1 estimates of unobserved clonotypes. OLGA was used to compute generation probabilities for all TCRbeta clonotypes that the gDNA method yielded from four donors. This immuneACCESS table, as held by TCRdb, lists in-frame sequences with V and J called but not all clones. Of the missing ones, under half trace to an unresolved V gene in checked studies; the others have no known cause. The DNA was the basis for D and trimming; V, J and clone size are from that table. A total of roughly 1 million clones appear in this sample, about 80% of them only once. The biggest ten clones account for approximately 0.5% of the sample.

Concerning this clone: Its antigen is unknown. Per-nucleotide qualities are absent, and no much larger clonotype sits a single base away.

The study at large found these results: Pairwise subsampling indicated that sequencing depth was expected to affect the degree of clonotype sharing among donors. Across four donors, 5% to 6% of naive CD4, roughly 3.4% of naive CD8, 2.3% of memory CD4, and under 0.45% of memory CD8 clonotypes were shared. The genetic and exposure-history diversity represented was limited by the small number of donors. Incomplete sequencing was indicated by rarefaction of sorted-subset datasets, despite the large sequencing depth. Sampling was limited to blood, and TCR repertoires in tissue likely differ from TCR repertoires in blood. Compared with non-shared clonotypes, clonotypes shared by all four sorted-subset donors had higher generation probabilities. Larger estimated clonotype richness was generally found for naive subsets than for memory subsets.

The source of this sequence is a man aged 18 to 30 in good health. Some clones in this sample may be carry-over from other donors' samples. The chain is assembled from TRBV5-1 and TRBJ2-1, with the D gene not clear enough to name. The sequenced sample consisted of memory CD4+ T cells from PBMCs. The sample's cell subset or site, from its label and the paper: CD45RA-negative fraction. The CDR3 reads CASSLDARWNEQFF. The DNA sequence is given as TGCGCCAGCAGCTTGGACGCGCGGTGGAATGAGCAGTTCTTC.